Each of the 9 T cell receptor beta chains below was sequenced from the same sample in a study of T cell responses to AZD1222 COVID-19 vaccine. Clones were sequenced by immunoSEQ multiplex PCR, and TCRdb holds only the in-frame ones, with some missing. Of about 93,000 clones listed, about 90% are singletons. The starting material was peripheral blood, obtained on day 0 of MenACWY control vaccination. These receptors originate from an adult in good health.

The chain has TRBV5-1 and TRBJ1-6; 7 nucleotides line up with TRBD1. The CDR3 runs to 15 residues. With V trimmed by 0 bases and J by 5 bases, 2 bases remained unmatched. Germline V CDR1 and CDR2: SGHRS, YFSETQ. CDR3 nucleotide sequence: TGCGCCAGCAGCTTGGACAGGGGCAATAATTCACCCCTCCACTTT. Translation gives CASSLDRGNNSPLHF.

The chain combines TRBV5-1 with TRBJ1-1; no clear D. The CDR3 has 16 residues. Germline lookup yields CDR1 SGHRS and CDR2 YFSETQ. The V end lost 2 bases, the J end lost 0 bases, and 14 bases lay between the germline ends. In DNA form, the CDR3 reads TGCGCCAGCAGCTTTTTGGCAGGCGACATGAACACTGAAGCTTTCTTT. Its translation is CASSFLAGDMNTEAFF.

The chain employs TRBV3-1 (or the pseudogene TRBV3-2) and TRBJ2-5, with D possibly called TRBD1 or TRBD2 (5 bases each). This CDR3 comprises 16 residues. In germline, CDR1 is LGHDT, CDR2 YNNKEL (reference sequence). The germline V and J ends were trimmed by 1 base and 2 bases, with 14 bases remaining between them. The CDR3 DNA follows: TGTGCCAGCAGCCAAGTGGTTTGGGGGATTCAAGAGACCCAGTACTTC. It yields the protein CASSQVVWGIQETQYF.

In DNA form, the CDR3 reads TGCAGCGTCAGCAGGGGGAGGGAGACCCAGTACTTC. Encoded protein: CSVSRGRETQYF. V usage is TRBV29-1 and J usage is TRBJ2-5; tentatively, D is TRBD1 (7 bases). Germline values: CDR1 SQVTM, CDR2 ANQGSEA. The CDR3 spans 12 residues. The V and J ends lost 6 bases and 5 bases respectively, with 13 bases between them. Combining the CDR3 with reference TRBV29-1 and TRBJ2-5 gives the whole variable domain SAVISQKPSRDICQRGTSLTIQCQVDSQVTMMFWYRQQPGQSLTLIATANQGSEATYESGFVIDKFPISRPNLTFSTLTVSNMSPEDSSIYLCSVSRGRETQYFGPGTRLLVL.

The chain joins TRBV7-2 to TRBJ1-2; D remains ambiguous. Germline CDR1 reads SGHTA; CDR2 reads FQGNSA. V was cut by 1 base and J by 2 bases, with 5 bases left in between. The CDR3 has 13 amino acids. The CDR3 here is CASSLGKNYGYTF. CDR3 in DNA: TGTGCCAGCAGCTTAGGGAAGAACTATGGCTACACCTTC.

The chain carries TRBV29-1 and TRBJ1-3; 11 nucleotides line up with TRBD1. V dropped 3 bases and J dropped 4; count of bases not matched to a gene: 8. Germline CDR1 is SQVTM and CDR2 is ANQGSEA. CDR3 length equals 16 residues. DNA of the CDR3: TGCAGCGTTGATTCGGACAGGGGGCTTCTCGGAAACACCATATATTTT. This codes for CSVDSDRGLLGNTIYF.

The chain combines TRBV30 with TRBJ2-7, with 7 bases that match TRBD1. J was trimmed by 3 bases and V by 4 bases; bases with no gene match: 3. Germline-derived CDR1 and CDR2 are GTSNPN and SVGIG (reference sequence). This CDR3 is built from 12 residues. The CDR3 DNA reads TGTGCCTGGAATCGGGACAGCTACGAGCAGTACTTC. Translating gives CAWNRDSYEQYF.

The V gene is TRBV7-2, the J gene TRBJ1-2, with D unresolved. Per the germline V gene, CDR1 is SGHTA and CDR2 is FQGNSA. V was cut by 3 bases and J by 2 bases, with 4 bases left in between. The CDR3 contains 12 residues. The CDR3 protein is CASSFRNYGYTF. The CDR3 DNA follows: TGTGCCAGCAGCTTCAGGAACTATGGCTACACCTTC.

J is TRBJ1-3 and V is TRBV2; the D is unclear. Trimming cost V 3 bases and J 0 bases, with 9 bases left between them. Germline CDR1 reads SNHLY; CDR2 reads FYNNEI. The CDR3 totals 15 residues. The chain's CDR3 is CASSESSGSGNTIYF. The CDR3 nucleotides are TGTGCCAGCAGTGAGAGCTCCGGCTCTGGAAACACCATATATTTT.